The rows below give T cell receptor beta chains drawn from one sample of a study of Graves' ophthalmopathy and Graves' hyperthyroidism. TCRdb re-derived calls from the multiplex PCR reads in MiXCR, one entry per CDR3 protein. The sample lists 600,000 to 950,000 distinct CDR3 sequences; around 40% were seen once. Material: peripheral blood. The receptors derive from an adult man with Graves' ophthalmopathy. Each CDR3 is given without its conserved first and last residue. D genes are given only for firm matches.

TRBJ2-5,TRBV9,TRBD2,ASSVVAGVQETQY
TRBJ1-3,TRBV5-6,.,ASSFGLSGNTIY
TRBJ2-7,TRBV11-2,TRBD2,ASAAGETYEQY
TRBJ2-2,TRBV25-1,TRBD1,ASWRQGNTGELF
TRBJ2-7,TRBV7-9,TRBD2,ASSFEGGPDEQY
TRBJ1-2,TRBV15,.,ASSWDGDGYT
TRBJ1-2,TRBV7-9,TRBD1,ASSLGQGFYGYT
TRBJ1-2,TRBV19,.,ASRSYYGYT
TRBJ1-6,TRBV7-2,TRBD1,ASSGLGQAQNSPLH
TRBJ2-7,TRBV7-9,TRBD1,ASTQDRGEQY
TRBJ1-2,TRBV6-1,.,ASSVSRDYGYT
TRBJ1-2,TRBV3-1,TRBD1,ASTNKGTGGYGYT
TRBJ2-7,TRBV29-1,.,SVEDGGLGEQY
TRBJ2-2,TRBV2,TRBD2,ASTPVAGGHGELF
TRBJ1-1,TRBV29-1,.,SVVGLGDTEAF
TRBJ2-7,TRBV7-2,TRBD1,ASRQGQELTYEQY
TRBJ2-7,TRBV13,.,ASSPSGLLYEQY
TRBJ1-4,TRBV11-1,.,ASRSGQKNEKLF
TRBJ1-4,TRBV24-1,.,ATSETEFEKLF
TRBJ2-7,TRBV2,.,ASSQDRSGEQY
TRBJ2-7,TRBV5-1,.,ASSLGLGMHYEQY
TRBJ2-3,TRBV20-1,.,SARPAPDTQY
TRBJ2-7,TRBV11-2,.,ASSLDPLTSYEQY
TRBJ2-5,TRBV20-1,.,SARSVQETQY